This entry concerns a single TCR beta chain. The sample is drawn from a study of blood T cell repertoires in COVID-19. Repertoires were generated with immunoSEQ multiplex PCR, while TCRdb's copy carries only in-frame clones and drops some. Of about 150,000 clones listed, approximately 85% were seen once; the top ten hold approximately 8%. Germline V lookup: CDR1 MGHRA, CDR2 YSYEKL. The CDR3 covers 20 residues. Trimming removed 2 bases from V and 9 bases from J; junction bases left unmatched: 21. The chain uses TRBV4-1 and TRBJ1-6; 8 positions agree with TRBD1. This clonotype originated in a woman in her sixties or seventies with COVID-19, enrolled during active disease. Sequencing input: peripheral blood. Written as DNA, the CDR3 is TGCGCCAGCAGCCAACTCTACCCGGACAGGGTGGTCCCAAAAGTTTCACCCCTCCACTTT. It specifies CASSQLYPDRVVPKVSPLHF.